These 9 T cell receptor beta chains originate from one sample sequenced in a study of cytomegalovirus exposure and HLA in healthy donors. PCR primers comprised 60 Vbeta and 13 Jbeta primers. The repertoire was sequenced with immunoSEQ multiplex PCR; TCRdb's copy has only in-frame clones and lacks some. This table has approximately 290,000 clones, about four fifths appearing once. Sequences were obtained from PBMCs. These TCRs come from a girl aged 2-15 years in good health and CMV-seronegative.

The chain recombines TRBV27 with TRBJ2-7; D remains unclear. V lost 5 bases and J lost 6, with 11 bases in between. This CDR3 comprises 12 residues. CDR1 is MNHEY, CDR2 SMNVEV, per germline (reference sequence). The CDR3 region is CASSRLHTEQYF. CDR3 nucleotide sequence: TGTGCCAGCAGTCGACTTCATACCGAGCAGTACTTC.

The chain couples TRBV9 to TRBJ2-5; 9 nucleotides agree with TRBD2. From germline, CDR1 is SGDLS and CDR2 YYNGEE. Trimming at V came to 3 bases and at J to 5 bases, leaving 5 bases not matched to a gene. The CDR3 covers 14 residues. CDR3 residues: CASSEGLAKETQYF. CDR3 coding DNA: TGTGCCAGCAGCGAGGGACTAGCTAAGGAGACCCAGTACTTC.

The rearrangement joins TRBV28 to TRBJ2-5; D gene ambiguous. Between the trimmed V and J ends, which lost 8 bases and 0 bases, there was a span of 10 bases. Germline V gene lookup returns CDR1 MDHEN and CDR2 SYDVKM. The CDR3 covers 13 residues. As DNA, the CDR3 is TGTGCCAGCGCCCCCCGGGACCAAGAGACCCAGTACTTC. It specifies CASAPRDQETQYF. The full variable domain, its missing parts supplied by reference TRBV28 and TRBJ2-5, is DVKVTQSSRYLVKRTGEKVFLECVQDMDHENMFWYRQDPGLGLRLIYFSYDVKMKEKGDIPEGYSVSREKKERFSLILESASTNQTSMYLCASAPRDQETQYFGPGTRLLVL.

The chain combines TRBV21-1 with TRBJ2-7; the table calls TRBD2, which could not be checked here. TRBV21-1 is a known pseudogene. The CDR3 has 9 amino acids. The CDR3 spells CAAYYEQYF. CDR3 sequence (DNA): TGTGCCGCCTACTACGAGCAGTACTTC.

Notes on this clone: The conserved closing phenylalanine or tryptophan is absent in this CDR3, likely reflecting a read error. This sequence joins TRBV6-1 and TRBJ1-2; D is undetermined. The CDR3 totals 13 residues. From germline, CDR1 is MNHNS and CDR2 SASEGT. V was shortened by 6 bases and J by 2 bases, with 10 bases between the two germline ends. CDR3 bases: TGTGCCAGCAGAGAGGGCCCAAACTATGGCTACACCCTC. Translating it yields CASREGPNYGYTL.

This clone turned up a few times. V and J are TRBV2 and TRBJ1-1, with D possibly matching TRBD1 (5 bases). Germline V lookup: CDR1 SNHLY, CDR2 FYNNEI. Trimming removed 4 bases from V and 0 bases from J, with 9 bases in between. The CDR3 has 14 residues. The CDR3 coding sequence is TGTGCCAGCAGTGTGACAGCTATGAACACTGAAGCTTTCTTT. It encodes CASSVTAMNTEAFF.

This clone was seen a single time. This CDR3 is CASSQSEVPNTEAFF. In nucleotides, the CDR3 is TGTGCCAGCAGCCAGAGCGAGGTCCCGAACACTGAAGCTTTCTTT. V and J are TRBV4-2 and TRBJ1-1; D unclear. Germline loops: CDR1 LGHNA, CDR2 YNFKEQ. This CDR3 spans 15 amino acids. V was clipped by 3 bases and J by 1 base, with 12 bases between them.

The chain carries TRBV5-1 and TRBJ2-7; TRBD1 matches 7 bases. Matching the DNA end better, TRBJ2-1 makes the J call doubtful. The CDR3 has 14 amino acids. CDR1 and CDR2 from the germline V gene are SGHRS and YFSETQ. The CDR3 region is CASSLGDRGDEQFF. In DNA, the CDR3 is TGCGCCAGCAGCTTGGGGGACAGAGGGGATGAGCAGTTCTTC.

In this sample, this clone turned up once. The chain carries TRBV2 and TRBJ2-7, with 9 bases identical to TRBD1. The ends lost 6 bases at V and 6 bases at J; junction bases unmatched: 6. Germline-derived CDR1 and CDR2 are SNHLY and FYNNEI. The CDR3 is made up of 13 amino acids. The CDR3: CASRGTGQREQYF. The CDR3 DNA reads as TGTGCCAGCAGGGGGACAGGGCAGCGCGAGCAGTACTTC.